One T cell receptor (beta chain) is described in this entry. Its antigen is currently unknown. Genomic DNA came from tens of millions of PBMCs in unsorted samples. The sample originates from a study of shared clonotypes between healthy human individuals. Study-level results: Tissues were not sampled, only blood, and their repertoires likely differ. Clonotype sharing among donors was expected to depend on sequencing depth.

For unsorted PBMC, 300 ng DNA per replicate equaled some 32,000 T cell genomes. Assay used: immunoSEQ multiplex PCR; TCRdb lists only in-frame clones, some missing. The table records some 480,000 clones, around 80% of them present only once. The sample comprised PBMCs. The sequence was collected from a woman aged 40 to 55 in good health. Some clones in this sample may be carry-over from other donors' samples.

CDR3 in amino acids: CAGYGAVSSYEQYF. The CDR3 region has the DNA TGTGCCGGCTATGGGGCGGTGAGCTCCTACGAGCAGTACTTC. This sequence joins TRBV2 and TRBJ2-5; TRBD1 is a possible D gene (5 bases). The tail of the sequence fits TRBJ2-7 better, so the J call may be wrong. The germline V gene encodes CDR1 SNHLY and CDR2 FYNNEI. The CDR3 runs to 14 residues.